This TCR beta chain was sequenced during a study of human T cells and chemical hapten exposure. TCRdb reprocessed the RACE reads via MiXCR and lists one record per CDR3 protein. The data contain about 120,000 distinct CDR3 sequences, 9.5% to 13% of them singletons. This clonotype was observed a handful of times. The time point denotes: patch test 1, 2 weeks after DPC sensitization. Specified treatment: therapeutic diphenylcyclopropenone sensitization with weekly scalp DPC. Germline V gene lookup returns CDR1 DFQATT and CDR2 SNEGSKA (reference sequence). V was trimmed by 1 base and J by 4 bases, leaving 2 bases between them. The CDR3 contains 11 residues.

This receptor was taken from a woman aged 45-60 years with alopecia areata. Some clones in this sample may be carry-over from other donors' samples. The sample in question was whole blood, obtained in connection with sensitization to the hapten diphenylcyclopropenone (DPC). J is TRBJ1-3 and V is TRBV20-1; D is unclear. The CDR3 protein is CSARAGNTIYF. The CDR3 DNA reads TGCAGTGCTAGAGCCGGAAACACCATATATTTT.